These 5 T cell receptor beta chains share one sample of origin, sequenced in a study of blood T cell repertoires in COVID-19. Clones were read by immunoSEQ multiplex PCR, and TCRdb kept only the in-frame ones, dropping some. This table has 200,000 to 250,000 clones, under 85% appearing once. The sample was peripheral blood. These receptors came from a man aged 25-40 years who had recovered from COVID-19.

This clone has a single count. The genes are TRBV19 and TRBJ2-5; D might be TRBD1 (5 bases). The V end lost 4 bases, the J end lost 9 bases, and 21 bases lay between the germline ends. CDR1 and CDR2 from the germline V gene are LNHDA and SQIVND (reference sequence). The CDR3 covers 15 residues. CDR3 amino acids: CASSTQPGHRRAQYF. The CDR3 nucleotides read TGTGCCAGTAGTACCCAACCCGGACACAGAAGGGCCCAGTACTTC.

The gene calls are TRBV7-8 and TRBJ1-4; D remains ambiguous. The CDR3 contains 14 residues. Trimming shortened V by 5 bases and J by 11 bases, and 18 bases separated the two germline ends. The germline V gene encodes CDR1 SGHVS and CDR2 FQNEAQ. The CDR3 DNA sequence: TGTGCCAGCAGCCCAGCCCCGGCCCTGGAGAAACTGTTTTTT. This gives the protein CASSPAPALEKLFF.

CDR3 in DNA: TGTGCCAGCAGTGTCGACCCCAGGGGACAAGAGACCCAGTACTTC. This gives the protein CASSVDPRGQETQYF. V gene TRBV6-6 combines with J gene TRBJ2-5; a weak D match, TRBD1 (6 bases). Germline CDR1 is MNHNY and CDR2 is SVGAGI (reference sequence). Trimming removed 5 bases at V and 2 bases at J, with 15 bases between. The CDR3 is 15 residues long.

This chain links TRBV5-1 with TRBJ1-1, with 11 bases lining up with TRBD1. Germline V lookup: CDR1 SGHRS, CDR2 YFSETQ. CDR3 size: 14 residues. J gave up 6 bases and V 4 bases, and 5 bases lay outside the gene matches. The CDR3 DNA follows: TGCGCCAGCAGCGGGACAGGGGGTTCCTCTGAAGCTTTCTTT. Amino acids: CASSGTGGSSEAFF.

This clone was seen once. The chain recombines TRBV18 with TRBJ1-5, with 7 bases matching TRBD1. There are 14 residues in the CDR3. CDR1 is KGHSH, CDR2 LQKENI, per germline. Unmatched junction bases numbered 9, after V lost 8 bases and J lost 5 bases. The CDR3 spells CASGTTGVDQPQHF. The CDR3 DNA reads TGTGCCAGCGGTACTACAGGGGTGGATCAGCCCCAGCATTTT.